What follows describes a single TCR beta chain. Its antigen is undetermined. RNA in amounts of about 0.5 to 1 ug was reverse transcribed with random hexamers. Amplification of TCR beta CDR3 used immunoSEQ multiplex PCR across 54 Vbeta and 13 Jbeta. TCRdb re-called the immunoSEQ multiplex PCR reads with MiXCR, one entry per CDR3 protein. The sample lists about 240,000 distinct CDR3 sequences, 90% to 96% seen once, with less than 0.11% in the top ten. This specimen comes from a study of CD8 T cells in Susac syndrome. At the level of the study: Patients with Susac syndrome had blood drawn and were at that point therapy-naive, on corticosteroids, or on intravenous immunoglobulin alone. Study-level points and caveats: In Susac syndrome, the CD4+ T cell repertoires did not show clonal expansion.

The ends lost 0 bases at V and 8 bases at J; junction bases unmatched: 6. In germline, CDR1 is DFQATT, CDR2 SNEGSKA (reference sequence). The CDR3 extends over 14 amino acids. TCR beta sequences were obtained from blood CD8+ and CD4+ T cells. Sequenced material: CD4+ T cells from PBMCs. The rearrangement links TRBV20-1 to TRBJ2-4; TRBD1 aligns across 8 bases. The receptor was isolated from a human donor with Susac syndrome. The CDR3 bases are TGCAGTGCTAGAGATCCGGGACAGGTAGACATTCAGTACTTC. It yields the protein CSARDPGQVDIQYF.